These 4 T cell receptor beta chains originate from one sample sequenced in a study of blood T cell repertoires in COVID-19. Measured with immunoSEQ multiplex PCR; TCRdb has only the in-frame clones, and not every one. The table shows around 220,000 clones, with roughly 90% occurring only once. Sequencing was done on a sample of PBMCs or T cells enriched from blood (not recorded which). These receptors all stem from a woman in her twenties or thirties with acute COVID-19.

CDR3 loop: CASGPNGQHYTEAFF. In nucleotides, the CDR3 is TGTGCTAGTGGTCCGAACGGACAGCACTACACTGAAGCTTTCTTT. The genes are TRBV12-5 and TRBJ1-1; a weak D match, TRBD1 (6 bases). V gave up 5 bases and J gave up 3 bases, with 16 bases separating them. Germline loops: CDR1 LGHNT, CDR2 FRNRAP. The CDR3 is 15 residues long. Based on the CDR3 plus reference TRBV12-5 and TRBJ1-1, the full variable domain is DARVTQTPRHKVTEMGQEVTMRCQPILGHNTVFWYRQTMMQGLELLAYFRNRAPLDDSGMPKDRFSAEMPDATLATLKIQPSEPRDSAVYFCASGPNGQHYTEAFFGQGTRLTVV.

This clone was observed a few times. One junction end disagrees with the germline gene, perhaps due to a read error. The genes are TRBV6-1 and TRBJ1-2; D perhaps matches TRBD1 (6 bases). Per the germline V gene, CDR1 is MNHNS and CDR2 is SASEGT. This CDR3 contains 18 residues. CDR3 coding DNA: TGTGCCAGCAGCGAAGGTAGAACAGGGTCAGCATCTAACTATGGCTACACCTTC. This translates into CASSEGRTGSASNYGYTF.

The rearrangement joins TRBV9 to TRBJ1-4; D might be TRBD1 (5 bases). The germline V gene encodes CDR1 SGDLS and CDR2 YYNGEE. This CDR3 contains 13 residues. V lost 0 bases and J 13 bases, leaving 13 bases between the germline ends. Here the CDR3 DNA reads TGTGCCAGCAGCGTAGACGGGGGGGAAGTACTGTTTTTT. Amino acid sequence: CASSVDGGEVLFF.

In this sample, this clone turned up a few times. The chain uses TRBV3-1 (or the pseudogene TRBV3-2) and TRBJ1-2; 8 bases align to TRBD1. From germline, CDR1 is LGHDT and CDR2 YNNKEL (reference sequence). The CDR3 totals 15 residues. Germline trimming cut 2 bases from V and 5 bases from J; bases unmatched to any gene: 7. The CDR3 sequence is CASSQNGQGAYGYTF. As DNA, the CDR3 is TGTGCCAGCAGCCAAAACGGGCAGGGGGCATATGGCTACACCTTC.